This T cell receptor beta chain was sequenced for a study of CD8+CD57+ T cells in acquired aplastic anemia. Study background: The study obtained an average of roughly 3 ug of DNA from sorted CD4+ and CD8+ cells. CD4+ reads averaged approximately 9.9 million in healthy donors. General study results and limits: The same twenty-nine CD8+ CDR3 sequences occurred in patients and in controls.

Investigators profiled TCR beta VDJ and CDR3 from genomic DNA template. MiXCR, applied by TCRdb to the reads, yields one record per CDR3 protein. The top ten hold less than 4% of the sample, which has roughly 420,000 distinct CDR3 sequences, 65% to 75% seen once. The CDR3 is 16 residues long. Germline CDR1 SGHVS, CDR2 FQNEAQ. About this clonotype: Its antigen is unknown. Germline and junction disagree at one end, which may indicate a read error.

This clonotype originated in a human donor in good health, serving as a control. Specimen: sorted CD4+, CD8+, or CD8+CD57+ T cells (not recorded which) from PBMCs. The chain carries TRBV7-8 and TRBJ2-7; the D gene is possibly TRBD2 (6 bases). CDR3 residues: CASSLERDWDRDDQYF. DNA for the CDR3: TGTGCCAGCAGCTTAGAAAGGGACTGGGATCGGGACGACCAGTACTTC. The entire variable domain, with the rest obtained from reference TRBV7-8 and TRBJ2-7, is as follows: GAGVSQSPRYKVAKRGQDVALRCDPISGHVSLFWYQQALGQGPEFLTYFQNEAQLDKSGLPSDRFFAERPEGSVSTLKIQRTQQEDSAVYLCASSLERDWDRDDQYFGPGTRLTVT.